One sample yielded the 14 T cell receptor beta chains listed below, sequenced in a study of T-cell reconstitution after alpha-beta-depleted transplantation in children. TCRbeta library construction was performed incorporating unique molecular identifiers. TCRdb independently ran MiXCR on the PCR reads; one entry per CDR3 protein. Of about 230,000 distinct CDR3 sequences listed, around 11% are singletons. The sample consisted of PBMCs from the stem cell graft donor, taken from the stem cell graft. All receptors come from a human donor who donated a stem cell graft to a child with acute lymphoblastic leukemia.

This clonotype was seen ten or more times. DNA for the CDR3: TGTGCCAGCAGCCCCGGACTAGCGGGAGAATCGGGCAATGAGCAGTTCTTC. This translates into CASSPGLAGESGNEQFF. J is TRBJ2-1 and V is TRBV7-9, with TRBD2 identical over 13 bases. Germline CDR1 is SEHNR and CDR2 is FQNEAQ (reference sequence). The CDR3 is 17 amino acids. V lost 5 bases and J lost 6; bases outside the gene matches: 10.

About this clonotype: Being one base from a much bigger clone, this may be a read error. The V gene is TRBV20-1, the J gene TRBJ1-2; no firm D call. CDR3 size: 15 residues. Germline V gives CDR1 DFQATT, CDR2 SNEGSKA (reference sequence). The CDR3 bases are TGCAGTGCTAGAATTGAAGGCTCAGGAAACTATGGCGACACCTTC. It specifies CSARIEGSGNYGDTF.

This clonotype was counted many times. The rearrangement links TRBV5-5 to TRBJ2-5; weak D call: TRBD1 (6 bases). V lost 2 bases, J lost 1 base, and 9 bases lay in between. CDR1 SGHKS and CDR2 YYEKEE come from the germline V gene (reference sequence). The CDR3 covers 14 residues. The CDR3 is CASSFPRGQETQYF. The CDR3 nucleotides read TGTGCCAGCAGCTTCCCCAGGGGCCAAGAGACCCAGTACTTC.

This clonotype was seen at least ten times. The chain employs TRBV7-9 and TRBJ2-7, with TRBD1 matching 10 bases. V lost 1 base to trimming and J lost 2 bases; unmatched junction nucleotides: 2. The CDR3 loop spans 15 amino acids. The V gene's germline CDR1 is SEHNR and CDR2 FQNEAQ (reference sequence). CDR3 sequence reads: CASSLGGQGPYEQYF. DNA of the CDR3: TGTGCCAGCAGCTTAGGGGGACAGGGGCCCTACGAGCAGTACTTC. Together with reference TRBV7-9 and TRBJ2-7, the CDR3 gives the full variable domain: DTGVSQNPRHKITKRGQNVTFRCDPISEHNRLYWYRQTLGQGPEFLTYFQNEAQLEKSRLLSDRFSAERPKGSFSTLEIQRTEQGDSAMYLCASSLGGQGPYEQYFGPGTRLTVT.

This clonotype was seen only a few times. Written as DNA, the CDR3 is TGTGCCAGTAGTCTGGGTTTGGGAGACGCCTACGAGCAGTACTTC. The encoded protein is CASSLGLGDAYEQYF. The V and J genes are TRBV19 and TRBJ2-7; TRBD2 might be the D (5 bases). The CDR3 extends over 15 amino acids. Trimming cost V 5 bases and J 2 bases, with 16 bases left between them. CDR1 is LNHDA, CDR2 SQIVND, per germline (reference sequence). Full variable domain (outside the CDR3, taken from reference TRBV19 and TRBJ2-7): DGGITQSPKYLFRKEGQNVTLSCEQNLNHDAMYWYRQDPGQGLRLIYYSQIVNDFQKGDIAEGYSVSREKKESFPLTVTSAQKNPTAFYLCASSLGLGDAYEQYFGPGTRLTVT.

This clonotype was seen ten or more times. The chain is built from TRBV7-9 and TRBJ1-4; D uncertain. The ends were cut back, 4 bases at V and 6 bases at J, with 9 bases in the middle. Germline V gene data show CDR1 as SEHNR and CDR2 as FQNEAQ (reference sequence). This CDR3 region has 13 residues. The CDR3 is CASSSIRDEKLFF. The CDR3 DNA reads TGTGCCAGCAGCTCGATCCGTGATGAAAAACTGTTTTTT.

The CDR3 sequence: CASGSQAGYNEQFF. The CDR3 DNA reads as TGTGCCAGTGGCTCGCAAGCGGGGTACAATGAGCAGTTCTTC. V is TRBV19 and J is TRBJ2-1, with 7 bases matching TRBD2. The germline V gene encodes CDR1 LNHDA and CDR2 SQIVND (reference sequence). With 8 bases clipped from V and 4 bases from J, the junction kept 8 bases outside the gene matches. This CDR3 spans 14 amino acids.

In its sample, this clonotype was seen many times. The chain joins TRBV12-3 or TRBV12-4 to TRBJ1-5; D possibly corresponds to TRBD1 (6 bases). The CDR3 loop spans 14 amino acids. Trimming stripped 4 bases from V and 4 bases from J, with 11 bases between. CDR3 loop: CASSYGGGNQPQHF. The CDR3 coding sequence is TGTGCCAGCAGTTATGGGGGCGGGAATCAGCCCCAGCATTTT.

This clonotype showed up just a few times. In DNA, the CDR3 is TGTGCCAGCTCTACCGGGACAGTGGGTGAAAAACTGTTTTTT. The encoded protein is CASSTGTVGEKLFF. The chain uses TRBV18 and TRBJ1-4; TRBD1 agrees at 7 bases. The germline V gene has CDR1 KGHSH and CDR2 LQKENI. The CDR3 is 14 residues long. V was pared by 6 bases and J by 7 bases, with 8 bases of the junction left unmatched.

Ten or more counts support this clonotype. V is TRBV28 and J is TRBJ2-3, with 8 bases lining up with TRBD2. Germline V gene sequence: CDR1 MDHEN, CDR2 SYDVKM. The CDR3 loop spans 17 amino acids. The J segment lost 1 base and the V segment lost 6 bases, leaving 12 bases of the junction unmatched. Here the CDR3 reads CASRHMRGARGTDTQYF. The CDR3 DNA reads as TGTGCCAGCAGACACATGCGGGGGGCTCGAGGCACAGATACGCAGTATTTT.

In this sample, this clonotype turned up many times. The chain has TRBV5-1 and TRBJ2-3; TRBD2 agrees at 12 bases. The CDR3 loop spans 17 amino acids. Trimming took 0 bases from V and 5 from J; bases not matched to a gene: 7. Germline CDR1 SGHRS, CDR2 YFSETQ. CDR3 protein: CASSLALAGGPQDTQYF. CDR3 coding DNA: TGCGCCAGCAGCTTGGCCCTAGCGGGAGGGCCCCAAGATACGCAGTATTTT.

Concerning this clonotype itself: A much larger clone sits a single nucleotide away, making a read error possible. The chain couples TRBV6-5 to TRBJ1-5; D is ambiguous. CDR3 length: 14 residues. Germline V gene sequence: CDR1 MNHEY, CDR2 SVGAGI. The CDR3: CASSSLDGKQPQHF. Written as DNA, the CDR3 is TGTGCCAGCAGTTCTTTAGACGGCAAACAGCCCCAGCATTTT.

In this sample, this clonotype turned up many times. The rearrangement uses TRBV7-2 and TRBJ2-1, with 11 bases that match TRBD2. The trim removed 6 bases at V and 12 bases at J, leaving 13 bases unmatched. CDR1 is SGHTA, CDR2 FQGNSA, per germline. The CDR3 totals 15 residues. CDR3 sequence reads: CASSPTSGVVRGQFF. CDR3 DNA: TGTGCCAGCAGTCCGACTAGCGGGGTCGTCCGCGGGCAGTTCTTC.

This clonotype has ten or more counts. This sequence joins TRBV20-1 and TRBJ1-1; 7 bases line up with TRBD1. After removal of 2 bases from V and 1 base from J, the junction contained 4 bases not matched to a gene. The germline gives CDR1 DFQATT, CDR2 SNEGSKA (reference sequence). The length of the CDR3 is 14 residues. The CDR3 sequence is CSARKDRTNTEAFF. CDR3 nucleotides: TGCAGTGCTAGAAAGGACAGGACGAACACTGAAGCTTTCTTT.